A single sample gave rise to the 5 T cell receptor beta chains below, sequenced in a study of T cells in Graves' hyperthyroidism and ophthalmopathy. Amplified regions were TCR beta CDR3 sequences from RNA transcripts. A set of HTBI primers served as the primers for a first-round RT-PCR of the TCR CDR3. MiXCR, applied by TCRdb to the multiplex PCR reads, yields one record per CDR3 protein. The sample consists of roughly 570,000 distinct CDR3 sequences, around 46% of them appearing once. Material for sequencing was peripheral blood or thyroid tissue (not recorded which). The receptors stem from a woman aged 18-30 years with Graves' hyperthyroidism.

As to this clonotype: Being one base from a much bigger clone, this may be a read error. This chain joins TRBV27 and TRBJ1-5; TRBD1 aligns across 8 bases. The trim removed 5 bases at V and 6 bases at J, leaving 6 bases unmatched. Germline V CDR1 and CDR2: MNHEY, SMNVEV (reference sequence). The CDR3 totals 14 residues. CDR3 region: CASSHRTGFQPQHF. The CDR3, as DNA: TGTGCCAGCAGTCACAGGACAGGGTTTCAGCCCCAGCATTTT.

Points on this clonotype: Germline and junction disagree at one end, which may indicate a read error. This chain links TRBV6-5 with TRBJ1-1; D is unresolved. There are 12 residues in the CDR3. Germline V gives CDR1 MNHEY, CDR2 SVGAGI. The DNA for the CDR3 is TGTACCAGCAAAAGGAGGCCCACTGAAGCTTTCTTT. Translating it yields CTSKRRPTEAFF.

V gene TRBV11-3 combines with J gene TRBJ2-7; 14 nucleotides line up with TRBD2. In germline, CDR1 is SGHNT, CDR2 YENEEA. The CDR3 is 16 residues long. With V trimmed by 5 bases and J by 3 bases, 6 bases remained unmatched. The CDR3 DNA is TGTGCCAGCAGCAGACTAGCGGGAGGGCCATACTACGAGCAGTACTTC. Its protein product is CASSRLAGGPYYEQYF.

This CDR3 reads CSVSGLAGQETQYF. In DNA, the CDR3 is TGCAGCGTGAGTGGGCTAGCGGGACAAGAGACCCAGTACTTC. V is TRBV29-1 and J is TRBJ2-5, with TRBD2 matching over 9 bases. The V gene end was trimmed by 6 bases and the J gene end by 2 bases; junction bases not matched to a gene: 7. Germline V gene sequence: CDR1 SQVTM, CDR2 ANQGSEA. The CDR3 is 14 amino acids.

In its sample, this clonotype was seen many times. The V call is TRBV6-5, the J call TRBJ1-4; D is undetermined. The V end lost 0 bases, the J end lost 8 bases, and 10 bases lay between the germline ends. The CDR3 contains 14 residues. From germline, CDR1 is MNHEY and CDR2 SVGAGI. CDR3 in amino acids: CASSYSSGREKLFF. The CDR3 DNA reads TGTGCCAGCAGTTACTCTTCCGGGAGGGAAAAACTGTTTTTT.